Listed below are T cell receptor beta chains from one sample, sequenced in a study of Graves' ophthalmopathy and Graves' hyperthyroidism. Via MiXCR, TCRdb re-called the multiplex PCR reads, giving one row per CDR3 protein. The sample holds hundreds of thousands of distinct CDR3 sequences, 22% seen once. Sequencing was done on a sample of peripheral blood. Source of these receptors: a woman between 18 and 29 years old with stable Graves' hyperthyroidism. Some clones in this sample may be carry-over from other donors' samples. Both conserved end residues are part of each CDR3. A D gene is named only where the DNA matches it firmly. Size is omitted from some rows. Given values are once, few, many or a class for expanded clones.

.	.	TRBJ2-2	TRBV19	CASRRLGTGELFF	TGTGCCAGTAGGCGGCTGGGGACCGGGGAGCTGTTTTTT
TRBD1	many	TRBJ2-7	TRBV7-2	CASSSIKGEQGAELHEQYF	TGTGCCAGCAGCTCCATCAAGGGCGAACAGGGGGCAGAGCTACACGAGCAGTACTTC
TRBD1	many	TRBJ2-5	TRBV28	CASRPGTVQETQYF	TGTGCCAGCAGACCCGGGACAGTCCAAGAGACCCAGTACTTC
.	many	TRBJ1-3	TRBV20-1	CSASQGQTSGNTIYF	TGCAGTGCTAGTCAGGGGCAAACCTCTGGAAACACCATATATTTT
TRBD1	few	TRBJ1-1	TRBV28	CASSDTQGAWTEAFF	TGTGCCAGCAGTGACACACAGGGGGCTTGGACTGAAGCTTTCTTT
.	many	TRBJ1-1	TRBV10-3	CAISDRNTEAFF	TGTGCCATCAGTGACAGGAACACTGAAGCTTTCTTT
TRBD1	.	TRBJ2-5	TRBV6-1	CASSGLDRQETQYF	TGTGCCAGCAGTGGGTTGGACAGGCAAGAGACCCAGTACTTC
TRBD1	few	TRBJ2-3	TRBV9	CASSPDVTGNTDTQYF	TGTGCCAGCAGCCCAGATGTGACAGGGAACACAGATACGCAGTATTTT
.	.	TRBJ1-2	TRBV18	CASSPLFRVQSPHGYTF	TGTGCCAGCTCACCACTGTTCAGGGTCCAGTCTCCCCATGGCTACACCTTC
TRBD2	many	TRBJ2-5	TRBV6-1	CASVRNLAGFLQETQYF	TGTGCCAGCGTAAGGAACCTAGCGGGGTTTCTCCAAGAGACCCAGTACTTC
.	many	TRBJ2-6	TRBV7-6	CASSLATASGANVLTF	TGTGCCAGCAGCTTAGCCACGGCCTCTGGGGCCAACGTCCTGACTTTC
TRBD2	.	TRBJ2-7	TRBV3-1	CASSRTSGASGEQYF	TGTGCCAGCAGCCGGACTAGCGGCGCGTCGGGCGAGCAGTACTTC
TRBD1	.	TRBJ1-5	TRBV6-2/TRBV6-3	CASSSIQGSNQPQHF	TGTGCCAGCAGTTCTATACAGGGGAGCAATCAGCCCCAGCATTTT
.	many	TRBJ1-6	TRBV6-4	CASSGIRVLPWTESYHSPLHF	TGTGCCAGCAGCGGTATAAGGGTTCTCCCCTGGACGGAAAGTTACCATTCACCCCTCCACTTT
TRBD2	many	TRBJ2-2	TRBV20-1	CSAQTSLDTGELFF	TGCAGTGCTCAGACTAGCCTGGACACCGGGGAGCTGTTTTTT
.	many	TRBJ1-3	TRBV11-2	CASSTGETGSGNTIYF	TGTGCCAGCAGCACCGGGGAAACAGGGAGTGGAAACACCATATATTTT